The 19 T cell receptor beta chains reported below all come from one sample, sequenced in a study of the immune and genomic landscape of osteosarcoma (dated by TCRdb to the early 2020s). The method behind the library was the immunoSEQ multiplex PCR assay. TCRdb carries this immuneACCESS record with in-frame sequences only. Its versions omit some clonotypes, under half of them owing to an unresolved V gene in the studies checked, with the rest unexplained. This sample is represented by roughly 400 clones; approximately 80% of them were singletons. 12% of the sample goes to the ten largest clones. The material sequenced was metastatic tumor tissue from the lung. Read against the paper, the sample's cell subset or site label means: lung metastasis of osteosarcoma. The receptors were sampled from a middle-aged man with osteosarcoma. The age is the age at diagnosis.

V is TRBV5-3 and J is TRBJ2-7; maybe TRBD1 (5 bases). TRBV5-3 is treated as an ORF (open reading frame) with a function not yet certain. The CDR3 is made up of 15 amino acids. Trimming removed 5 bases at V and 3 bases at J, with 18 bases between. This CDR3 reads CARSYDSKRNYEQYF. The CDR3 DNA reads as TGTGCCAGAAGTTACGACAGCAAGAGAAACTACGAGCAGTACTTC.

CDR3 coding DNA: TGTGCCAGCAGTTCTAGCGGGGGGATGGTTTGGGCAGATACGCAGTATTTT. Translating it yields CASSSSGGMVWADTQYF. The gene calls are TRBV5-4 and TRBJ2-3; 11 positions agree with TRBD2. The CDR3 has 17 amino acids. Germline V gene lookup returns CDR1 SGHNT and CDR2 YYREEE (reference sequence). V lost 5 bases, J lost 4 bases, and 12 bases stayed unmatched.

The J gene is TRBJ2-1, the V gene TRBV6-1, with 12 bases that match TRBD2. The CDR3 totals 17 residues. The germline V gene encodes CDR1 MNHNS and CDR2 SASEGT. Losses at the gene ends were 3 bases for V and 0 bases for J; bases not matched to a gene: 3. The chain's CDR3 is CASSETSGGSSYNEQFF. The CDR3 coding sequence is TGTGCCAGCAGTGAGACTAGCGGGGGTAGCTCCTACAATGAGCAGTTCTTC.

The genes are TRBV5-8 and TRBJ1-5; weak D call: TRBD1 (5 bases). The V gene's germline CDR1 is SGHTS and CDR2 YDEGEE. This CDR3 contains 15 residues. Between the trimmed V and J ends, which lost 0 bases and 1 base, there was a span of 8 bases. CDR3 nucleotide sequence: TGTGCCAGCAGCTTGGAAGGGGTGAGCAATCAGCCCCAGCATTTT. Its translation is CASSLEGVSNQPQHF.

This chain connects TRBV5-5 to TRBJ2-3; D may be TRBD1 (6 bases). Trimming took off 4 bases at V and 0 bases at J, with 15 bases between the two ends. The germline V gene encodes CDR1 SGHKS and CDR2 YYEKEE (reference sequence). This CDR3 spans 16 amino acids. CDR3 nucleotides: TGTGCCAGCAGCCCTACTCCGACAGGAAGCACAGATACGCAGTATTTT. It encodes CASSPTPTGSTDTQYF. The full variable domain, in which reference TRBV5-5 and TRBJ2-3 provide the parts outside the CDR3, is DAGVTQSPTHLIKTRGQQVTLRCSPISGHKSVSWYQQVLGQGPQFIFQYYEKEERGRGNFPDRFSARQFPNYSSELNVNALLLGDSALYLCASSPTPTGSTDTQYFGPGTRLTVL.

The chain couples TRBV7-3 to TRBJ2-5, with D possibly matching TRBD1 (7 bases). Germline-derived CDR1 and CDR2 are SGHTA and FQGTGA. V was shortened by 6 bases and J by 0 bases, with 14 bases between the two germline ends. The CDR3 spans 15 residues. This CDR3 reads CASSPAGGYQETQYF. The CDR3 DNA follows: TGTGCCAGCAGTCCCGCAGGGGGGTACCAAGAGACCCAGTACTTC.

This chain links TRBV10-1 with TRBJ1-4; 7 bases map to TRBD1. CDR3 length: 15 residues. The V gene end was trimmed by 6 bases and the J gene end by 4 bases; junction bases not matched to a gene: 8. Germline CDR1 is WNHNN and CDR2 is SYGVQD (reference sequence). The CDR3 protein is CASSRGGQCNEKLFF. The CDR3 bases are TGCGCCAGCAGCAGAGGGGGACAGTGTAATGAAAAACTGTTTTTT.

This chain links TRBV5-1 with TRBJ2-2; D unclear. Germline loops: CDR1 SGHRS, CDR2 YFSETQ. The V and J ends lost 2 bases and 1 base respectively, with 6 bases between them. This CDR3 is built from 14 residues. The DNA for the CDR3 is TGCGCCAGCAGCTTACAGCAGAACACCGGGGAGCTGTTTTTT. Amino acids: CASSLQQNTGELFF.

The chain recombines TRBV27 with TRBJ1-1, with unresolved D. The CDR3 loop spans 13 amino acids. V lost 2 bases and J 4 bases, leaving 8 bases between the germline ends. Per germline, CDR1 MNHEY and CDR2 SMNVEV (reference sequence). The CDR3 protein is CASSLRGSTEAFF. CDR3 bases: TGTGCCAGCAGTTTAAGAGGGTCCACTGAAGCTTTCTTT.

This clone was seen once. The genes are TRBV25-1 and TRBJ2-6, with D possibly TRBD1 on 5 matching bases. Germline V CDR1 and CDR2: MGHDK, SYGVNS. Trimming pared 4 bases from V and 5 bases from J, leaving 21 bases between. This CDR3 has 18 residues. The CDR3 DNA is TGTGCCAGCAGTGGAAGCTCAACTGGACAAAGTCGGGCCAACGTCCTGACTTTC. Protein product: CASSGSSTGQSRANVLTF.

The chain joins TRBV7-9 to TRBJ1-2; D not resolved. The germline V and J ends were trimmed by 1 base and 3 bases, with 12 bases remaining between them. The V gene's germline CDR1 is SEHNR and CDR2 FQNEAQ (reference sequence). This CDR3 spans 15 amino acids. The CDR3 nucleotides are TGTGCCAGCAGCTTAGAAGTTGTGGGCCACTATGGCTACACCTTC. This sequence encodes CASSLEVVGHYGYTF.

In the case of this clone: A junction boundary mismatches the germline segment, possibly from a read error. This chain connects TRBV4-3 to TRBJ2-1, with D perhaps matching TRBD1 (6 bases). Germline V gene lookup returns CDR1 LGHNA and CDR2 YSLEER. The CDR3 length is 15 residues. This chain's CDR3 is CASGQSPSTGYEQFF. CDR3 coding DNA: TGCGCCAGCGGCCAATCCCCTTCTACAGGGTATGAGCAGTTCTTC.

Regarding this clone: One junction end does not reproduce the germline sequence, and a read error may be involved. The gene calls are TRBV10-3 and TRBJ2-6; D is uncertain. The CDR3 is 18 residues long. Germline lookup yields CDR1 ENHRY and CDR2 SYGVKD. CDR3 DNA: TGTGCCATCAGTAATTGCATCTGTATACAAAGTCGGGCCAACGTCCTTACTTTC. As protein: CAISNCICIQSRANVLTF.

This chain joins TRBV19 and TRBJ2-7, with 12 bases matching TRBD1. Germline CDR1 is LNHDA and CDR2 is SQIVND (reference sequence). The V and J ends lost 10 bases and 4 bases, in that order; junction bases with no gene match: 2. This CDR3 is built from 12 residues. The CDR3 sequence is CATGQGAYEQYF. CDR3 coding DNA: TGTGCCACGGGACAGGGGGCATACGAGCAGTACTTC.

V is TRBV7-9 and J is TRBJ1-1, with no clear D. Germline V gene data show CDR1 as SEHNR and CDR2 as FQNEAQ (reference sequence). Trimming cost V 5 bases and J 3 bases, with 16 bases left between them. The CDR3 is made up of 15 amino acids. This CDR3 is CASSPAVTMDTEAFF. CDR3 nucleotide sequence: TGTGCCAGCAGCCCCGCGGTAACTATGGACACTGAAGCTTTCTTT.

As DNA, the CDR3 is TGTGCCAGCAGCTTTGGGTACCCCTACATTGCAACTAATGAAAAACTGTTTTTT. It yields the protein CASSFGYPYIATNEKLFF. The V and J genes are TRBV7-2 and TRBJ1-4, with unresolved D. The CDR3 contains 18 residues. V shed 3 bases and J shed 0 bases, with 17 bases lying between them. Germline CDR1 is SGHTA and CDR2 is FQGNSA.

V gene TRBV6-6 combines with J gene TRBJ1-2; TRBD1 matches 11 bases. This CDR3 is built from 16 residues. With 0 bases clipped from V and 6 bases from J, the junction kept 6 bases outside the gene matches. The germline V gene encodes CDR1 MNHNY and CDR2 SVGAGI (reference sequence). CDR3: CASSYSPDRGQDGYTF. DNA of the CDR3: TGTGCCAGCAGTTACTCCCCGGACAGGGGGCAGGATGGCTACACCTTC.

Only one count was recorded for this clone. The chain combines TRBV7-2 with TRBJ2-2; no reliable D call. This CDR3 region has 12 residues. Per the germline V gene, CDR1 is SGHTA and CDR2 is FQGNSA. V dropped 2 bases and J dropped 7 bases, with 5 bases sitting between them. CDR3 sequence: CASSLNVGELFF. As DNA, the CDR3 is TGTGCCAGCAGCTTAAACGTCGGGGAGCTGTTTTTT.

The rearrangement uses TRBV10-3 and TRBJ2-7; 7 bases match TRBD2. Unmatched junction bases numbered 9, after V lost 3 bases and J lost 7 bases. Per germline, CDR1 ENHRY and CDR2 SYGVKD. The CDR3 runs to 14 residues. CDR3 loop: CAISEGLGDREQYF. CDR3 in DNA: TGTGCCATCAGTGAAGGACTAGGGGATAGGGAGCAGTACTTC.